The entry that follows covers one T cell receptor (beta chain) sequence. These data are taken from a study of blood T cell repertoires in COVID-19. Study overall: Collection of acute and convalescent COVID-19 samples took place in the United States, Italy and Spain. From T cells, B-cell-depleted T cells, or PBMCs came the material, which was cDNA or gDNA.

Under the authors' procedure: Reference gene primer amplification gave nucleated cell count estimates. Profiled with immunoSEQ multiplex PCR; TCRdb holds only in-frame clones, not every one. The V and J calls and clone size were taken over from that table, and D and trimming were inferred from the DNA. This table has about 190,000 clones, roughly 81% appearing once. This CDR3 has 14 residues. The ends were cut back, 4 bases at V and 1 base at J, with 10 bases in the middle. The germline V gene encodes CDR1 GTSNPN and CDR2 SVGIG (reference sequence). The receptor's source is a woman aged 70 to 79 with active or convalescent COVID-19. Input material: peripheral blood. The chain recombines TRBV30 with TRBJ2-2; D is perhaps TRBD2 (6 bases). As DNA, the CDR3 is TGTGCCTGGAATGGCGGGATGAACACCGGGGAGCTGTTTTTT. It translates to CAWNGGMNTGELFF.